This T cell receptor beta chain was profiled in a study of T cell repertoires in cytomegalovirus infection. Study-level background: CMV epitopes used comprised recently identified HLA-C-restricted ones and well-studied HLA-B-restricted ones.

Using its own MiXCR run on the reads, TCRdb lists one record per CDR3 protein. The sample consists of 50,000 to 60,000 distinct CDR3 sequences, less than 20% of them appearing once. Study-wide results and caveats: Summed frequency of shared TCR beta families picked out CMV carriers who also had the relevant HLA. Clonotypes of TCR beta that were HLA-C-restricted and CMV-specific dominated the ex vivo response.

With respect to this clonotype: The antigen remains undetermined.

This receptor was taken from a human donor in good health (CMV status not recorded). Some clones in this sample may be carry-over from other donors' samples. The material was CD8+ T cells from cultured PBMCs, obtained from culture after CMV antigen stimulation.

The CDR3 sequence: CASSIYWNTEAFF. The CDR3 coding sequence is TGTGCCAGTAGTATCTACTGGAACACTGAAGCTTTCTTT. V and J are TRBV19 and TRBJ1-1, with no clear D. The CDR3 covers 13 residues. Trimming cost V 3 bases and J 1 base, with 6 bases left between them. Looked up from germline, CDR1 is LNHDA and CDR2 is SQIVND (reference sequence).